The 22 T cell receptor beta chains presented below share a single source sample, sequenced in a study of cytomegalovirus exposure and HLA in healthy donors. This PCR relied on a set of 60 Vbeta primers and 13 Jbeta primers. Some clones are missing from TCRdb's copy, which holds only in-frame ones; the method was immunoSEQ multiplex PCR. The table lists approximately 140,000 clones, around 67% of them singletons, with around 1.6% in the top ten. Sample: PBMCs. These receptors were taken from a woman aged 18-30 years in good health and CMV-seronegative.

The chain has TRBV6-5 and TRBJ2-7; the match to TRBD1 covers 10 bases. V trimming: 6 bases; J trimming: 1 base; junction bases outside the gene matches: 3. The CDR3 totals 14 residues. In germline, CDR1 is MNHEY, CDR2 SVGAGI. The CDR3 region is CASSTDRGSYEQYF. In nucleotides, the CDR3 is TGTGCCAGCAGCACGGACAGGGGGTCCTACGAGCAGTACTTC.

The gene calls are TRBV19 and TRBJ1-3; D ambiguous. The CDR3 covers 14 residues. Germline V gives CDR1 LNHDA, CDR2 SQIVND (reference sequence). Trimming removed 5 bases at V and 0 bases at J, with 8 bases between. CDR3 amino acids: CASSEDFSGNTIYF. The CDR3 region has the DNA TGTGCCAGTAGTGAGGACTTCTCTGGAAACACCATATATTTT.

V is TRBV19 and J is TRBJ1-5, with a possible D match to TRBD1 (5 bases). Germline V CDR1 and CDR2: LNHDA, SQIVND (reference sequence). This CDR3 has 17 residues. Trimming left V 1 base short and J 0 bases short, with 13 bases between. CDR3 loop: CASSIGTAGYSNQPQHF. CDR3 coding DNA: TGTGCCAGTAGTATAGGAACGGCAGGGTATAGCAATCAGCCCCAGCATTTT.

V and J are TRBV18 and TRBJ1-1; no firm D call. The CDR3 is 14 residues long. The V gene lost 4 bases and the J gene lost 1 base, with 10 bases spanning the gap. Germline CDR1 and CDR2: KGHSH and LQKENI. CDR3 sequence: CASSLRGENTEAFF. CDR3 DNA sequence: TGTGCCAGCTCACTGCGGGGTGAGAACACTGAAGCTTTCTTT.

The rearrangement links TRBV30 to TRBJ1-2, with D possibly TRBD1 on 5 matching bases. Trimming removed 0 bases at V and 7 bases at J, with 12 bases between. CDR3 length: 13 residues. CDR1 and CDR2 from the germline V gene are GTSNPN and SVGIG (reference sequence). CDR3 residues: CAWSVIGAGGYTF. The CDR3, as DNA: TGTGCCTGGAGTGTAATTGGGGCAGGTGGCTACACCTTC.

There are a few counts of this clone. The rearrangement links TRBV10-2 to TRBJ2-1, with 7 bases that match TRBD1. CDR3 length: 14 residues. V trimming: 6 bases; J trimming: 3 bases; junction bases outside the gene matches: 5. Germline V gives CDR1 WSHSY, CDR2 SAAADI. The CDR3 loop reads CASRPGQFYNEQFF. For the CDR3, the DNA is TGCGCCAGCAGACCGGGACAGTTCTACAATGAGCAGTTCTTC.

The genes are TRBV6-1 and TRBJ1-4, with D tentatively TRBD1 (5 bases). The CDR3 covers 15 residues. CDR1 MNHNS and CDR2 SASEGT come from the germline V gene. Trimming left V 4 bases short and J 0 bases short, with 9 bases between. CDR3 region: CASSGRGATNEKLFF. The CDR3 bases are TGTGCCAGCAGTGGTCGGGGGGCAACTAATGAAAAACTGTTTTTT.

The V gene is TRBV6-5, the J gene TRBJ1-5; D not resolved. The CDR3 runs to 14 residues. Trimming removed 8 bases from V and 4 bases from J, with 15 bases in between. Germline V gene lookup returns CDR1 MNHEY and CDR2 SVGAGI. CDR3 in amino acids: CASSNGRGNQPQHF. CDR3 bases: TGTGCCAGCTCGAACGGCCGGGGAAATCAGCCCCAGCATTTT.

This sequence joins TRBV5-1 and TRBJ2-5; D unresolved. The V end was cut by 4 bases, the J end by 2 bases, with 12 bases between. The V gene's germline CDR1 is SGHRS and CDR2 YFSETQ. There are 14 residues in the CDR3. CDR3 amino acids: CASSRLSGQETQYF. CDR3 nucleotides: TGCGCCAGCAGCCGACTCTCCGGACAAGAGACCCAGTACTTC. Full variable domain (remainder filled in from reference TRBV5-1 and TRBJ2-5): KAGVTQTPRYLIKTRGQQVTLSCSPISGHRSVSWYQQTPGQGLQFLFEYFSETQRNKGNFPGRFSGRQFSNSRSEMNVSTLELGDSALYLCASSRLSGQETQYFGPGTRLLVL.

This chain links TRBV5-6 with TRBJ2-5; TRBD2 matches at 9 bases. The CDR3 is made up of 17 amino acids. Germline CDR1 reads SGHDT; CDR2 reads YYEEEE. J lost 2 bases, V lost 1 base, and 9 bases had no gene match. CDR3 in DNA: TGTGCCAGCAGCTTGTCATTAGGGACTAGCCCACAAGAGACCCAGTACTTC. As protein: CASSLSLGTSPQETQYF. Drawing the rest from reference TRBV5-6 and TRBJ2-5, the complete variable domain is DAGVTQSPTHLIKTRGQQVTLRCSPKSGHDTVSWYQQALGQGPQFIFQYYEEEERQRGNFPDRFSGHQFPNYSSELNVNALLLGDSALYLCASSLSLGTSPQETQYFGPGTRLLVL.

The chain links TRBV5-8 to TRBJ2-1; 9 nucleotides line up with TRBD1. Germline V gives CDR1 SGHTS, CDR2 YDEGEE. This CDR3 contains 17 residues. With 2 bases clipped from V and 3 bases from J, the junction kept 9 bases outside the gene matches. CDR3 sequence (DNA): TGTGCCAGCAGCTTAGTATCCGGGACAGGGCTCTACAATGAGCAGTTCTTC. This gives the protein CASSLVSGTGLYNEQFF.

This clone appeared once. V gene TRBV21-1 combines with J gene TRBJ2-3; whether TRBD1, the table's D call, matches the DNA was not checked. TRBV21-1 is shown as a pseudogene. This CDR3 has 17 residues. CDR3: CASSKVSNRHFTDTQYF. The CDR3 region has the DNA TGTGCCAGCAGCAAAGTGTCGAACAGGCATTTCACAGATACGCAGTATTTT.

The rearrangement links TRBV7-9 to TRBJ1-2, with no clear D. Germline V CDR1 and CDR2: SEHNR, FQNEAQ (reference sequence). Trimming left V 7 bases short and J 2 bases short, with 11 bases between. The CDR3 sequence is 13 residues long. The CDR3 coding sequence is TGTGCCAGCACGGTTGGAGTAAACTATGGCTACACCTTC. This codes for CASTVGVNYGYTF.

This clone was picked up a small number of times. The rearrangement uses TRBV5-1 and TRBJ1-4; D is ambiguous. V lost 3 bases to trimming and J lost 3 bases, with 9 bases between them. Germline values: CDR1 SGHRS, CDR2 YFSETQ. CDR3 length: 14 amino acids. The CDR3 loop is CASSYGSPNEKLFF. CDR3 nucleotide sequence: TGCGCCAGCAGCTACGGGTCCCCTAATGAAAAACTGTTTTTT.

The chain joins TRBV13 to TRBJ2-2, with 11 bases lining up with TRBD2. Germline V CDR1 and CDR2: PRHDT, FYEKMQ (reference sequence). The V gene end was trimmed by 0 bases and the J gene end by 5 bases; junction bases not matched to a gene: 11. The CDR3 contains 19 residues. The CDR3 is CASSLGPTSGSFLTGELFF. The CDR3, as DNA: TGTGCCAGCAGCTTAGGCCCCACTAGCGGGAGTTTCCTGACCGGGGAGCTGTTTTTT.

J is TRBJ1-1 and V is TRBV5-5; D not resolved. The V and J ends lost 2 bases and 2 bases respectively, with 10 bases between them. CDR1 is SGHKS and CDR2 is YYEKEE in the germline V gene (reference sequence). CDR3 size: 14 residues. The CDR3 bases are TGTGCCAGCAGCTTTTCTAGGTCTAACACTGAAGCTTTCTTT. Encoded protein: CASSFSRSNTEAFF.

The rearrangement links TRBV5-1 to TRBJ2-2; D not certain. The germline V and J ends were trimmed by 4 bases and 9 bases, with 13 bases remaining between them. Germline CDR1 reads SGHRS; CDR2 reads YFSETQ. CDR3 size: 13 residues. The CDR3 loop is CASSTELARELFF. Here the CDR3 DNA reads TGCGCCAGCAGCACGGAGTTGGCTCGGGAGCTGTTTTTT.

This clone was observed a few times. V is TRBV6-5 and J is TRBJ2-7; possible D gene TRBD2, 5 bases. The V gene lost 0 bases and the J gene lost 3 bases, with 9 bases spanning the gap. This CDR3 is built from 14 residues. Germline CDR1 and CDR2: MNHEY and SVGAGI. The CDR3 DNA follows: TGTGCCAGCAGTTACTCAGGACGGGACTACGAGCAGTACTTC. Protein product: CASSYSGRDYEQYF.

This chain connects TRBV5-1 to TRBJ1-5, with D possibly matching TRBD1 (6 bases). CDR3 size: 15 residues. Germline V gene data show CDR1 as SGHRS and CDR2 as YFSETQ. V lost 4 bases, J lost 7 bases, and 18 bases lay in between. In DNA, the CDR3 is TGCGCCAGCAGCCAACTAGGGGGGGCTGGGCAGCCCCAGCATTTT. This sequence encodes CASSQLGGAGQPQHF.

The V and J genes are TRBV6-1 and TRBJ2-7; the match to TRBD1 covers 8 bases. J lost 4 bases, V lost 7 bases, and 12 bases had no gene match. Germline loops: CDR1 MNHNS, CDR2 SASEGT. CDR3 length equals 15 residues. CDR3 coding DNA: TGTGCCAGCAAAACGGGGCCAGGGGGCTTATACGAGCAGTACTTC. Its protein is CASKTGPGGLYEQYF.

This chain links TRBV27 with TRBJ2-7; 7 bases align to TRBD1. CDR3 length: 15 residues. V was clipped by 1 base and J by 3 bases; unmatched bases: 6. CDR1 MNHEY and CDR2 SMNVEV come from the germline V gene (reference sequence). The CDR3 is CASSLYWGQIYEQYF. The CDR3 DNA reads as TGTGCCAGCAGTTTATATTGGGGACAGATCTACGAGCAGTACTTC.

CDR3: CASSWDRDTEAFF. The CDR3 DNA reads as TGTGCCAGCAGTTGGGACAGGGACACTGAAGCTTTCTTT. This chain uses TRBV6-5 with TRBJ1-1; TRBD1 aligns across 9 bases. The V gene end was trimmed by 4 bases and the J gene end by 3 bases; junction bases not matched to a gene: 0. CDR1 is MNHEY, CDR2 SVGAGI, per germline. The CDR3 runs 13 residues.